This TCR beta chain was obtained from a study of regulatory and conventional T cells in RAG deficiency. V dropped 3 bases and J dropped 0 bases, with 2 bases sitting between them. The germline gives CDR1 MRHNA, CDR2 SNTAGT. The CDR3 runs to 13 residues. The sorted conventional CD4+ T cells were CD25-low and CD127-high, with genomic DNA sequenced. This table comes from immunoSEQ multiplex PCR, and its TCRdb copy is limited to in-frame clones, with some not included. The sample yields more than 40,000 clones, around 89% seen once. In addition, the sample was reused for a study of regulatory T cells. According to that study: The PCR used 52 TRBV and 13 TRBJ primers.

The specimen sequenced was CD4+ effector T cells sorted from blood. J is TRBJ2-2 and V is TRBV6-4; D is ambiguous. This TCR was recovered from a human donor in good health. DNA for the CDR3: TGTGCCAGCAGTGAAGCGAACACCGGGGAGCTGTTTTTT. Its protein product is CASSEANTGELFF.